The 2 T cell receptor beta chains in this list originate from one sample, sequenced in a study of T cell repertoires in cytomegalovirus infection. Their recognized antigens are unknown. TCRdb fed the reads into MiXCR, producing one record per CDR3 protein. Seen here are approximately 50,000 distinct CDR3 sequences, 20% observed once, and the top ten hold 60% to 65%. Sequencing used CD8+ T cells from cultured PBMCs, obtained from culture after CMV antigen stimulation. The receptors originated from a human donor in good health (CMV status not recorded). Some clones in this sample may be carry-over from other donors' samples.

This clonotype was counted only a few times. J is TRBJ2-7 and V is TRBV7-2; 7 nucleotides line up with TRBD1. The CDR3 extends over 17 amino acids. Trimming took 1 base from V and 2 from J; bases not matched to a gene: 11. The germline V gene has CDR1 SGHTA and CDR2 FQGNSA. The CDR3 DNA reads as TGTGCCAGCAGCTTAGGGGCCCGATGGCAGGGGGCCTACGAGCAGTACTTC. As protein: CASSLGARWQGAYEQYF.

This clonotype was seen a few times. The J gene is TRBJ1-4, the V gene TRBV6-2 or TRBV6-3; D call uncertain. Germline loops: CDR1 MNHEY, CDR2 SVGEGT. Trimming took off 2 bases at V and 12 bases at J, with 16 bases between the two ends. The CDR3 is 14 amino acids. The CDR3 coding sequence is TGTGCCAGCAGTTACGGACTGGCCCGGGAAGAACTGTTTTTT. Translation gives CASSYGLAREELFF.